The TCR beta chain under discussion was sequenced for a study of cytomegalovirus exposure and HLA in healthy donors. PCR employed 60 Vbeta and 13 Jbeta primers. Data came from immunoSEQ multiplex PCR; TCRdb stores just in-frame clones and leaves some out. The table has under 200,000 clones, around two thirds seen once; the top ten hold approximately 1.5%. The sequenced sample was PBMCs. The clonotype comes from a man in his fifties in good health and CMV-seronegative.

CDR3: CASSPVPTGEWYEQYF. CDR3 bases: TGCGCCAGCAGCCCCGTTCCGACAGGGGAATGGTACGAGCAGTACTTC. The rearrangement links TRBV5-1 to TRBJ2-7; the match to TRBD1 covers 8 bases. CDR1 is SGHRS, CDR2 YFSETQ, per germline. CDR3 length equals 16 residues. After removal of 4 bases from V and 4 bases from J, the junction contained 13 bases not matched to a gene.